The entry that follows covers one T cell receptor (beta chain) sequence. Its antigen is unknown. The sample is drawn from a study of cytomegalovirus exposure and HLA in healthy donors. Trimming pared 1 base from V and 12 bases from J, leaving 7 bases between. Per germline, CDR1 LNHDA and CDR2 SQIVND (reference sequence). The CDR3 loop spans 12 amino acids. Findings and limits, study-wide: Near-uniform donor sequencing depth was presumed by presence/absence analyses.

Use of 60 Vbeta and 13 Jbeta primers characterized the PCR. Assay: immunoSEQ multiplex PCR; the TCRdb copy retains only in-frame clones and omits some. This table has tens of thousands of clones, about 76% appearing once. This chain links TRBV19 with TRBJ1-6; D gene uncertain. The specimen was PBMCs. The sequence came from a man aged 25-45 years in good health and CMV-seropositive. The CDR3 sequence: CASSIGAGPLHF. The CDR3 DNA reads TGTGCCAGTAGTATAGGTGCAGGACCCCTCCACTTT.